Detailed here is one T cell receptor beta chain. How the authors handled the data: Amplification with reference gene primers provided the estimates of nucleated cell counts. The method was immunoSEQ multiplex PCR; TCRdb's version includes in-frame clones alone and lacks a portion of them. V and J calls and clone size are copied from that table; D and trimming were computed from the DNA. This sample has tens of thousands of clones, with less than 90% found just once. The data were taken from a study of blood T cell repertoires in COVID-19. Overall study: Spain, Italy and the United States supplied samples that represented acute and convalescent COVID-19. Nucleic acid was either cDNA or gDNA, and it came from T cells, B-cell-depleted T cells, or PBMCs.

The CDR3 has 12 amino acids. V gave up 6 bases and J gave up 6 bases, with 12 bases separating them. CDR1 is MNHEY and CDR2 is SVGAGI in the germline V gene. The TCR sequence derives from a woman at least 80 years old with active or convalescent COVID-19. Sequencing was carried out using peripheral blood. The V call is TRBV6-5, the J call TRBJ2-7, with a weak D call TRBD1 (5 bases). CDR3 loop: CASSNTGSEQYF. The DNA of the CDR3 is TGTGCCAGCAGCAATACAGGTTCCGAGCAGTACTTC.